These T cell receptor beta chains were read from a single sample in a study of T cell responses to AZD1222 COVID-19 vaccine. Produced via immunoSEQ multiplex PCR; TCRdb's table is partial and in-frame only. The sample records about 120,000 clones, around 87% being singletons. Sequencing used peripheral blood, obtained on day 0 of AZD1222 vaccination. These receptors came from an adult in good health. Each CDR3 is given with its conserved first and last residue. D genes are given only for firm matches. Part of the rows lack a size; the others show once, few, many or a class for expanded clones.

>TRBV11-2|TRBJ2-3|.|.
CASSLDGGAPDTQYF
TGTGCCAGCAGCTTAGATGGAGGGGCCCCAGATACGCAGTATTTT
>TRBV29-1|TRBJ2-3|.|TRBD1
CSVEGGQGADTQYF
TGCAGCGTTGAAGGCGGACAGGGGGCAGATACGCAGTATTTT
>TRBV5-4|TRBJ2-7|.|.
CASSPGGDEQYF
TGTGCCAGCAGCCCAGGGGGGGACGAGCAGTACTTC
>TRBV23-1|TRBJ1-1|.|.
CASSQWGRAGTEAFF
TGCGCCAGCAGTCAATGGGGTCGGGCAGGGACTGAAGCTTTCTTT
>TRBV3-1/TRBV3-2|TRBJ1-1|.|TRBD1
CASSLRTGGRTEAFF
TGTGCCAGCAGCCTTCGGACAGGGGGAAGAACTGAAGCTTTCTTT
>TRBV19|TRBJ2-7|.|.
CASSIDSQGYYEQYF
TGTGCCAGTAGTATAGATTCCCAGGGATACTACGAGCAGTACTTC
>TRBV7-3|TRBJ2-1|.|.
CASSPSGEQEQFF
TGTGCCAGCAGCCCGAGTGGGGAGCAAGAGCAGTTCTTC
>TRBV6-5|TRBJ1-2|.|.
CASSYKGPNNYGYTF
TGTGCCAGCAGTTACAAAGGGCCGAATAACTATGGCTACACCTTC
>TRBV28|TRBJ1-2|.|.
CASKIGGSFYGYTF
TGTGCCAGTAAAATAGGCGGCAGCTTCTATGGCTACACCTTC
>TRBV10-3|TRBJ1-5|once|.
CAISFQFDGPQHF
TGTGCCATCAGTTTCCAATTCGATGGCCCCCAGCATTTT
>TRBV9|TRBJ1-6|.|.
CASSVVDSWNSPLHF
TGTGCCAGCAGCGTAGTAGACAGTTGGAATTCACCCCTCCACTTT
>TRBV27|TRBJ2-1|.|.
CVSESSYNEQFF
TGTGTTTCGGAGAGCTCCTACAATGAGCAGTTCTTC
>TRBV4-2|TRBJ1-2|.|.
CASSQDGGYTF
TGTGCCAGCAGCCAAGATGGCGGCTACACCTTC
>TRBV11-2|TRBJ2-7|.|.
CASSLVLGASYEQYF
TGTGCCAGCAGCTTAGTTCTGGGAGCAAGCTACGAGCAGTACTTC
>TRBV9|TRBJ2-1|.|.
CAIQGGDGSEQFF
TGTGCCATCCAGGGGGGGGACGGTAGTGAGCAGTTCTTC
>TRBV28|TRBJ2-4|once|TRBD2
CASTAGGAAKNIQYF
TGTGCCAGCACGGCGGGGGGGGCAGCCAAAAACATTCAGTACTTC
>TRBV28|TRBJ2-4|.|TRBD2
CASTDGGTKNIQYF
TGTGCCAGCACCGACGGGGGGACCAAAAACATTCAGTACTTC
>TRBV7-9|TRBJ1-3|.|.
CASSNAQGNTIYF
TGTGCCAGCAGCAACGCCCAGGGAAACACCATATATTTT
>TRBV19|TRBJ2-7|.|.
CASAGLHSYEQYF
TGTGCCAGCGCGGGGCTCCACTCCTACGAGCAGTACTTC
>TRBV24-1|TRBJ2-5|.|.
CATSDFLSQETQYF
TGTGCCACCAGTGATTTCCTCAGCCAAGAGACCCAGTACTTC
>TRBV9|TRBJ2-7|.|TRBD2
CASSVATSGTSYEQYF
TGTGCCAGCAGCGTAGCGACTAGCGGGACATCCTACGAGCAGTACTTC
>TRBV5-1|TRBJ2-5|.|TRBD2
CASSPGAGRLQETQYF
TGCGCCAGCAGCCCCGGGGCCGGGAGGCTACAAGAGACCCAGTACTTC
>TRBV6-2/TRBV6-3|TRBJ2-1|.|TRBD2
CASSQGLGGWGRYNEQFF
TGTGCCAGCAGTCAAGGACTAGGCGGTTGGGGAAGATACAATGAGCAGTTCTTC
>TRBV21-1|TRBJ1-2|medium-sized|.
CASSKGRCGYTF
TGTGCCAGCAGCAAGGGTCGGTGTGGCTACACCTTC
>TRBV24-1|TRBJ2-2|once|TRBD2
CATSDPVPGLAGGPHGELFF
TGTGCCACCAGTGATCCTGTCCCGGGACTAGCGGGAGGGCCTCACGGGGAGCTGTTTTTT
>TRBV2|TRBJ1-4|.|.
CASSEEGSLNEKLFF
TGTGCCAGCAGTGAAGAGGGTAGTCTTAATGAAAAACTGTTTTTT
>TRBV7-9|TRBJ2-5|.|.
CASSLLGGYEETQYF
TGTGCCAGCAGCCTTCTCGGCGGGTATGAAGAGACCCAGTACTTC
>TRBV5-6|TRBJ2-5|.|.
CASSLQGKETQYF
TGTGCCAGCAGCTTACAGGGAAAAGAGACCCAGTACTTC
>TRBV18|TRBJ2-1|.|.
CASSPDRSSYNEQFF
TGTGCCAGCTCACCGGACCGAAGCTCCTACAATGAGCAGTTCTTC
>TRBV15|TRBJ2-1|once|TRBD1
CATSRDRQGGEQFF
TGTGCCACCAGCAGAGATAGACAGGGCGGTGAGCAGTTCTTC
>TRBV4-2|TRBJ2-7|.|.
CASRAGTLRGAEQYF
TGTGCCAGCAGAGCCGGGACCCTTCGGGGGGCCGAGCAGTACTTC
>TRBV2|TRBJ1-1|few|.
CASSEGTNTEAFF
TGTGCCAGCAGTGAAGGGACAAACACTGAAGCTTTCTTT
>TRBV11-2|TRBJ1-2|.|TRBD1
CASSSATGWGGYTF
TGTGCCAGCAGCTCAGCGACAGGGTGGGGAGGCTACACCTTC
>TRBV27|TRBJ2-7|.|.
CASRGAGTYEQYF
TGTGCCAGCAGAGGGGCAGGAACCTACGAGCAGTACTTC
>TRBV7-2|TRBJ2-7|.|TRBD2
CASSPLAERGINEQYF
TGTGCCAGCAGTCCCCTAGCGGAGCGGGGTATCAACGAGCAGTACTTC
>TRBV4-1|TRBJ2-5|.|TRBD2
CASSQGSGGLGETQYF
TGCGCCAGCAGCCAGGGGAGCGGGGGGCTGGGGGAGACCCAGTACTTC
>TRBV10-3|TRBJ1-2|.|.
CAISDRVYGYTF
TGTGCCATCAGTGACAGGGTCTATGGCTACACCTTC
>TRBV28|TRBJ1-5|.|TRBD1
CASSLLAQGSGNQPQHF
TGTGCCAGCAGTTTACTGGCACAGGGGAGCGGCAATCAGCCCCAGCATTTT
>TRBV6-5|TRBJ1-2|few|.
CASSLGGADGYTF
TGTGCCAGCAGCCTGGGGGGAGCTGATGGCTACACCTTC
>TRBV30|TRBJ1-1|.|.
CAWSTGSWGTEAFF
TGTGCCTGGAGTACGGGTTCGTGGGGCACTGAAGCTTTCTTT
>TRBV9|TRBJ2-1|.|.
CASSVGGRNNNEQFF
TGTGCCAGCAGCGTAGGGGGCAGGAATAACAATGAGCAGTTCTTC
>TRBV21-1|TRBJ1-2|.|.
CASSNCDSYYGYTF
TGTGCCAGCAGCAATTGCGACAGTTATTATGGCTACACCTTC